The 24 T cell receptor beta chains listed next were all sequenced from one sample in a study of OX40 agonist ivuxolimab in advanced cancers. TCRdb's copy holds only in-frame clones and misses some; the assay was immunoSEQ multiplex PCR. In the table there are approximately 11,000 clones, 77% of which are singletons. Sequenced here: CD4+ or CD8+ T cells sorted from blood, sampled in a trial of the OX40 agonist ivuxolimab. These TCRs come from an adult with an advanced solid tumor such as melanoma, head and neck, liver or kidney cancer.

The V and J genes are TRBV14 and TRBJ1-2, with unresolved D. The CDR3 is 14 residues long. The V and J ends lost 0 bases and 8 bases respectively, with 13 bases between them. Germline loops: CDR1 SGHDN, CDR2 FVKESK. The CDR3 DNA is TGTGCCAGCAGCCAAGATCGGTGGCAGTTCGGCTACACCTTC. This translates into CASSQDRWQFGYTF.

The chain carries TRBV7-9 and TRBJ2-1; 9 bases fit TRBD2. Germline-derived CDR1 and CDR2 are SEHNR and FQNEAQ (reference sequence). The CDR3 runs 16 residues. V lost 1 base and J lost 9; bases outside the gene matches: 10. CDR3 amino acids: CASSLGSAGGMFEQFF. CDR3 DNA: TGTGCCAGCAGCTTAGGGTCAGCGGGAGGTATGTTTGAGCAGTTCTTC.

Here the CDR3 reads CASSLYGFESSYNEQFF. CDR3 nucleotides: TGTGCCAGCAGCTTATATGGCTTCGAGAGCTCCTACAATGAGCAGTTCTTC. The chain has TRBV7-2 and TRBJ2-1, with no clear D. The CDR3 consists of 17 residues. Germline loops: CDR1 SGHTA, CDR2 FQGNSA. Trimming cost V 2 bases and J 0 bases, with 14 bases left between them.

The rearrangement joins TRBV7-6 to TRBJ2-1; tentatively, D is TRBD1 (5 bases). Trimming left V 1 base short and J 9 bases short, with 13 bases between. This CDR3 spans 14 amino acids. Germline-derived CDR1 and CDR2 are SGHVS and FNYEAQ. The CDR3: CASSLEIARGEQFF. The CDR3, as DNA: TGTGCCAGCAGCTTAGAAATAGCTAGGGGTGAGCAGTTCTTC.

This chain uses TRBV7-8 with TRBJ2-6, with D possibly matching TRBD1 (6 bases). The length of the CDR3 is 18 residues. V gave up 1 base and J gave up 4 bases, with 17 bases separating them. Germline lookup yields CDR1 SGHVS and CDR2 FQNEAQ. In nucleotides, the CDR3 is TGTGCCAGCAGCTTAGTTGTACAGGGCTTTTACGGGGCCAACGTCCTGACTTTC. It encodes CASSLVVQGFYGANVLTF.

Worth noting for this clone: With only one base between it and a far larger clone, this is likely a read error. J is TRBJ2-7 and V is TRBV29-1, with TRBD1 matching over 10 bases. Germline CDR1 SQVTM, CDR2 ANQGSEA. The CDR3 is 13 amino acids. This chain's CDR3 is CSGTGANSYGQYF. CDR3 coding DNA: TGCAGTGGGACAGGGGCAAACTCCTACGGGCAGTACTTC.

J is TRBJ1-2 and V is TRBV15, with a possible D match to TRBD1 (6 bases). The CDR3 length is 15 residues. The germline CDR1 and CDR2 sequences are LNHNV and YYDKDF (reference sequence). V was trimmed by 3 bases and J by 5 bases, leaving 16 bases between them. CDR3 residues: CATSSEGGRAYGYTF. For the CDR3, the DNA is TGTGCCACCAGCAGCGAGGGGGGCAGGGCATATGGCTACACCTTC.

There are a few counts of this clone. The gene calls are TRBV27 and TRBJ1-5, with D possibly being TRBD1 (6 bases). Per germline, CDR1 MNHEY and CDR2 SMNVEV (reference sequence). Trimming left V 6 bases short and J 2 bases short, with 14 bases between. The length of the CDR3 is 15 residues. The CDR3 DNA follows: TGTGCCAGCAGCATGACAGGTTTCGGCAATCAGCCCCAGCATTTT. Translation: CASSMTGFGNQPQHF.

This clone was picked up one time. V gene TRBV27 combines with J gene TRBJ1-4; D ambiguous. Germline-derived CDR1 and CDR2 are MNHEY and SMNVEV (reference sequence). V dropped 3 bases and J dropped 0 bases, with 5 bases sitting between them. This CDR3 region has 14 residues. The chain's CDR3 is CASSFQSTNEKLFF. DNA for the CDR3: TGTGCCAGCAGTTTCCAGTCAACTAATGAAAAACTGTTTTTT.

The V gene is TRBV11-1, the J gene TRBJ2-5, with 10 bases lining up with TRBD2. The CDR3 contains 14 residues. With 5 bases clipped from V and 5 bases from J, the junction kept 5 bases outside the gene matches. Per the germline V gene, CDR1 is SGHAT and CDR2 is FQDESV (reference sequence). The CDR3 is CASSQAGGRETQYF. In DNA form, the CDR3 reads TGTGCCAGCAGCCAAGCGGGGGGGCGTGAGACCCAGTACTTC.

The chain is built from TRBV6-4 and TRBJ2-2; D gene unclear. Per germline, CDR1 MRHNA and CDR2 SNTAGT. Trimming stripped 6 bases from V and 3 bases from J, with 11 bases between. The CDR3 is made up of 14 amino acids. The CDR3 bases are TGTGCCAGCAGGGCTCCGGGCGACACCGGGGAGCTGTTTTTT. This encodes CASRAPGDTGELFF.

The chain recombines TRBV9 with TRBJ2-7, with unresolved D. Trimming cost V 0 bases and J 3 bases, with 10 bases left between them. The CDR3 loop spans 14 amino acids. Germline CDR1 is SGDLS and CDR2 is YYNGEE. CDR3 in DNA: TGTGCCAGCAGCGTAGGAACAGACGGCTACGAGCAGTACTTC. It specifies CASSVGTDGYEQYF. Full variable domain (outside the CDR3, taken from reference TRBV9 and TRBJ2-7): DSGVTQTPKHLITATGQRVTLRCSPRSGDLSVYWYQQSLDQGLQFLIQYYNGEERAKGNILERFSAQQFPDLHSELNLSSLELGDSALYFCASSVGTDGYEQYFGPGTRLTVT.

Judged by abundance, this clone is large. V usage is TRBV27 and J usage is TRBJ2-7, with 7 nucleotides matching TRBD1. The germline V gene encodes CDR1 MNHEY and CDR2 SMNVEV (reference sequence). V shed 3 bases and J 5 bases; nucleotides not matched to a gene: 10. This CDR3 is 15 amino acids long. The CDR3 nucleotides read TGTGCCAGCAGTTTTGGGTCCACAGGGGTCGACGAGCAGTACTTC. Translated: CASSFGSTGVDEQYF.

A single count supports this clone. The V and J genes are TRBV27 and TRBJ1-2, with no clear D. The CDR3 sequence is 13 residues long. Trimming cost V 4 bases and J 3 bases, with 9 bases left between them. Germline CDR1 MNHEY, CDR2 SMNVEV (reference sequence). The CDR3 bases are TGTGCCAGCAGTTATAAGGGCCACTATGGCTACACCTTC. This encodes CASSYKGHYGYTF.

Written as DNA, the CDR3 is TGTGCCGGAAAACCGACTACGACCTACGAGCAGTACTTC. Its protein product is CAGKPTTTYEQYF. V gene TRBV11-3 combines with J gene TRBJ2-7, with D perhaps matching TRBD2 (5 bases). This CDR3 has 13 amino acids. V lost 11 bases and J lost 2, with 16 bases in between. From germline, CDR1 is SGHNT and CDR2 YENEEA.

V and J are TRBV27 and TRBJ2-1, with 12 bases fitting TRBD2. Germline V gives CDR1 MNHEY, CDR2 SMNVEV (reference sequence). The CDR3 extends over 15 amino acids. V was pared by 6 bases and J by 6 bases, with 6 bases of the junction left unmatched. The CDR3, as DNA: TGTGCCAGCAGCCCGACTAGCGGGAGTGCCAATGAGCAGTTCTTC. It is translated as CASSPTSGSANEQFF.

This clone was recorded a few times. The rearrangement joins TRBV11-2 to TRBJ2-3; possible D gene TRBD2, 5 bases. Trimming left V 1 base short and J 0 bases short, with 11 bases between. The CDR3 length is 16 residues. From germline, CDR1 is SGHAT and CDR2 FQNNGV. The CDR3 spells CASSLVGRTSTDTQYF. The CDR3 bases are TGTGCCAGCAGCTTAGTGGGCAGGACTAGCACAGATACGCAGTATTTT.

In this sample, this clone is medium-sized. This chain links TRBV27 with TRBJ2-2; TRBD2 aligns across 10 bases. The V and J ends lost 6 bases and 4 bases, in that order; junction bases with no gene match: 5. CDR3 length: 15 amino acids. Germline CDR1 is MNHEY and CDR2 is SMNVEV (reference sequence). The CDR3 DNA is TGTGCCAGCAGCCTTACTAGCGGGGTCACCGGGGAGCTGTTTTTT. Protein sequence: CASSLTSGVTGELFF.

The chain is built from TRBV27 and TRBJ2-1; 8 bases align to TRBD2. The V and J ends lost 6 bases and 0 bases, in that order; junction bases with no gene match: 4. The CDR3 consists of 15 residues. Per germline, CDR1 MNHEY and CDR2 SMNVEV (reference sequence). The CDR3 sequence is CASSISGDSYNEQFF. In DNA, the CDR3 is TGTGCCAGCAGCATTAGCGGGGACTCCTACAATGAGCAGTTCTTC.

The chain is built from TRBV6-8 and TRBJ2-5, with D tentatively TRBD1 (5 bases). V gave up 6 bases and J gave up 5 bases, with 13 bases separating them. Germline V lookup: CDR1 MNHGY, CDR2 SAAAGT. The CDR3 contains 13 residues. CDR3 sequence: CASRNPSGETQYF. The CDR3 DNA reads as TGTGCCAGCAGAAACCCCTCAGGGGAGACCCAGTACTTC.

The chain has TRBV21-1 and TRBJ2-2; the D call of TRBD1 is as the table states it, not checked on the DNA. TRBV21-1 is listed as a pseudogene. The CDR3 extends over 17 amino acids. The CDR3 spells CASSQGQGVLDTGELFF. The CDR3 nucleotides read TGTGCCAGCAGCCAGGGACAGGGGGTTCTGGACACCGGGGAGCTGTTTTTT.

The chain recombines TRBV6-1 with TRBJ1-3; 10 bases align to TRBD1. CDR3 length: 17 residues. Germline lookup yields CDR1 MNHNS and CDR2 SASEGT. Trimming cost V 3 bases and J 6 bases; bases outside gene matches: 11. CDR3 residues: CASSDLRGTGVENTIYF. As DNA, the CDR3 is TGTGCCAGCAGTGATCTCCGCGGGACAGGGGTAGAAAACACCATATATTTT.

The rearrangement uses TRBV28 and TRBJ2-2; 7 nucleotides match TRBD2. The J segment lost 1 base and the V segment lost 4 bases, leaving 0 bases of the junction unmatched. Germline CDR1 and CDR2: MDHEN and SYDVKM. The CDR3 runs 14 residues. CDR3 bases: TGTGCCAGCAGTTGGGGGGGGAACACCGGGGAGCTGTTTTTT. Protein product: CASSWGGNTGELFF.

The V gene is TRBV19, the J gene TRBJ2-3, with TRBD2 identical over 8 bases. The CDR3 runs to 14 residues. Trimming removed 6 bases from V and 3 bases from J; junction bases left unmatched: 5. Germline CDR1 is LNHDA and CDR2 is SQIVND (reference sequence). The DNA for the CDR3 is TGTGCCAGTAGGCCGGGAGGGGGGACAGATACGCAGTATTTT. This codes for CASRPGGGTDTQYF.